A selection of T cell receptor beta chains follows, all from one sample in a study of blood T cells in healthy people across ages. TCRdb itself ran the 5' RACE reads through MiXCR, one entry per CDR3 protein. The table shows 750,000 to 1,000,000 distinct CDR3 sequences, with just under 30% occurring only once. These data are also associated with another study on T cells of mothers and their children.

Sequencing input: blood. These receptors all stem from a woman in her 40s in good health. Each CDR3 is given without its conserved first and last residue. Fields, in order: clone size, J gene, V gene, CDR3 protein. Some rows mark clone size as missing; the rest say once, few, many or name a class of expanded clone.

>many|TRBJ2-7|TRBV20-1
SARGPKLRSSYEQY
>NA|TRBJ2-7|TRBV20-1
SARDSREQY
>NA|TRBJ2-3|TRBV10-3
AISEDLTSTDTQY
>NA|TRBJ2-7|TRBV20-1
SARVLAGTGFTYEQY
>NA|TRBJ1-2|TRBV27
ASSYQGIGGYT
>few|TRBJ2-5|TRBV10-3
AIRSSGPQETQY
>many|TRBJ2-7|TRBV5-1
ASSLQAGPKY
>few|TRBJ2-1|TRBV7-6
ASSLEGLAGSNEQF
>NA|TRBJ1-2|TRBV10-3
AASGQGEGYGYT
>once|TRBJ2-3|TRBV5-1
ASSLGLSDTQY
>NA|TRBJ1-5|TRBV6-6
ASSWDTSNQPQH